Shown below are 3 T cell receptor beta chains from a single sample sequenced in a study of T-cell memory formation after mild COVID-19 (dated by TCRdb to the early 2020s). The method was 5' RACE. Instrument used: Illumina NovaSeq 6000. TCRdb reran the public reads through fastp at Q25 and MiXCR, keeping productive beta chains. Every entry covers one CDR3 protein and lists the most common genes and DNA from its rows. Recorded for this sample are fewer than 350,000 distinct CDR3 sequences; around 8% of them occurred a single time. The ten largest clones represent roughly 23% of the sample. Sequenced input: PBMCs or a T cell subset sorted from them (not recorded which). The receptors shown here come from a man aged 18 to 35 who had mild COVID-19 (a few samples of this study predate the infection). The sample titles of this study are shuffled in the database, so cell type and time point are left out; the donor was told from shared clones.

This clonotype was counted many times. CDR3 amino acids: CASSLHSGNTIYF. The CDR3 DNA reads TGCGCCAGCAGCTTGCACTCTGGAAACACCATATATTTT. The V call is TRBV5-1, the J call TRBJ1-3; no definite D call. The CDR3 is 13 residues long. The V and J ends lost 1 base and 0 bases respectively, with 2 bases between them. CDR1 is SGHRS, CDR2 YFSETQ, per germline.

This clonotype has only a few counts. The V gene is TRBV7-8, the J gene TRBJ2-3, with 10 bases matching TRBD2. The J segment lost 1 base and the V segment lost 5 bases, leaving 9 bases of the junction unmatched. Germline CDR1 is SGHVS and CDR2 is FQNEAQ. This CDR3 spans 17 amino acids. DNA for the CDR3: TGTGCCAGCAGCCGAGGGGCCCTAGCGGGGGGCACAGATACGCAGTATTTT. Protein sequence: CASSRGALAGGTDTQYF.

This clonotype was detected only a few times. The chain joins TRBV10-3 to TRBJ2-1; TRBD1 matches 8 bases. The CDR3 sequence is 18 residues long. CDR1 is ENHRY, CDR2 SYGVKD, per germline. With 3 bases clipped from V and 8 bases from J, the junction kept 18 bases outside the gene matches. The CDR3 bases are TGTGCCATCAGTGAAACACCCTTGACAGGGGCCTCGAGGGATGAGCAGTTCTTC. Protein product: CAISETPLTGASRDEQFF.